The 9 T cell receptor beta chains below were found in one sample sequenced in a study of cytomegalovirus exposure and HLA in healthy donors. The PCR made use of 60 Vbeta and 13 Jbeta primers. The repertoire was sequenced with immunoSEQ multiplex PCR; TCRdb's copy has only in-frame clones and lacks some. There are about 74,000 clones in the sample, with around 7.2% held by the top ten. The source material was PBMCs. These receptors came from a female donor in good health and CMV-seropositive.

Notes on this clone: A read error may account for a junction end that differs from germline. This rearrangement joins TRBV7-7 to TRBJ2-7; TRBD2 matches 11 bases. CDR3 length equals 18 residues. Germline CDR1 and CDR2: SSHAT and FNYEAQ (reference sequence). CDR3 coding DNA: TGTGCTAGCAGCTTAGATCGACTAGCGGGGTACCCGGACTACGAGCAGTACTTC. This sequence encodes CASSLDRLAGYPDYEQYF.

For the CDR3, the DNA is TGCGCCAGCAGCCCCGCCCGGGCTAGCGGGAGAATAGATACGCAGTATTTT. The encoded protein is CASSPARASGRIDTQYF. The genes are TRBV5-1 and TRBJ2-3; 10 bases align to TRBD2. CDR1 and CDR2 from the germline V gene are SGHRS and YFSETQ. The CDR3 is made up of 17 amino acids. The J segment lost 5 bases and the V segment lost 4 bases, leaving 13 bases of the junction unmatched. The full variable domain, with the rest looked up from reference TRBV5-1 and TRBJ2-3, is KAGVTQTPRYLIKTRGQQVTLSCSPISGHRSVSWYQQTPGQGLQFLFEYFSETQRNKGNFPGRFSGRQFSNSRSEMNVSTLELGDSALYLCASSPARASGRIDTQYFGPGTRLTVL.

This chain connects TRBV7-9 to TRBJ2-3, with 8 nucleotides matching TRBD2. Losses at the gene ends were 4 bases for V and 6 bases for J; bases not matched to a gene: 9. This CDR3 contains 15 residues. Germline lookup yields CDR1 SEHNR and CDR2 FQNEAQ (reference sequence). CDR3 sequence (DNA): TGTGCCAGCAGCTATTACAGGTCGGGGGGGGATACGCAGTATTTT. This translates into CASSYYRSGGDTQYF.

The chain is built from TRBV28 and TRBJ2-7; D might be TRBD1 (6 bases). The CDR3 loop spans 15 amino acids. The germline V gene encodes CDR1 MDHEN and CDR2 SYDVKM. The V end was cut by 5 bases, the J end by 3 bases, with 17 bases between. CDR3 sequence (DNA): TGTGCCAGCAGTCCAGGGACAATCGGACACTACGAGCAGTACTTC. Its protein product is CASSPGTIGHYEQYF.

This sequence joins TRBV30 and TRBJ1-2; TRBD1 might be the D (5 bases). The CDR3 has 12 residues. Trimming pared 5 bases from V and 9 bases from J, leaving 16 bases between. Germline CDR1 and CDR2: GTSNPN and SVGIG (reference sequence). The CDR3 DNA reads as TGTGCCTGGGGCCTGGGGGGGAGAAGCTACACCTTC. Translating gives CAWGLGGRSYTF.

V gene TRBV5-6 combines with J gene TRBJ2-3; tentative D call: TRBD2 (6 bases). From germline, CDR1 is SGHDT and CDR2 YYEEEE. V lost 4 bases and J lost 2, with 11 bases in between. The CDR3 is made up of 14 amino acids. Here the CDR3 reads CASSVRLVTDTQYF. Here the CDR3 DNA reads TGTGCCAGCAGCGTTCGACTAGTCACAGATACGCAGTATTTT.

This chain links TRBV4-3 with TRBJ1-4; D gene unclear. CDR3 length equals 13 residues. CDR1 and CDR2 from the germline V gene are LGHNA and YSLEER. V lost 3 bases and J 5 bases, leaving 7 bases between the germline ends. DNA of the CDR3: TGCGCCAGCAGCCATCGCGGCAATGAAAAACTGTTTTTT. This encodes CASSHRGNEKLFF.

The rearrangement joins TRBV29-1 to TRBJ2-7, with D tentatively TRBD1 (5 bases). CDR3 length: 17 amino acids. CDR1 and CDR2 from the germline V gene are SQVTM and ANQGSEA. Trimming removed 0 bases at V and 2 bases at J, with 20 bases between. The DNA of the CDR3 is TGCAGCGTTGAAGATCCGGACAAGAGCGAAGGCCCCTACGAGCAGTACTTC. Amino acids: CSVEDPDKSEGPYEQYF.

This sequence joins TRBV7-2 and TRBJ2-5; 7 positions match TRBD2. CDR3 size: 17 residues. Germline V lookup: CDR1 SGHTA, CDR2 FQGNSA. V lost 2 bases, J lost 2 bases, and 11 bases stayed unmatched. CDR3 bases: TGTGCCAGCAGCTTATCTCTCCCGGGAGGTTTACAAGAGACCCAGTACTTC. It translates to CASSLSLPGGLQETQYF.